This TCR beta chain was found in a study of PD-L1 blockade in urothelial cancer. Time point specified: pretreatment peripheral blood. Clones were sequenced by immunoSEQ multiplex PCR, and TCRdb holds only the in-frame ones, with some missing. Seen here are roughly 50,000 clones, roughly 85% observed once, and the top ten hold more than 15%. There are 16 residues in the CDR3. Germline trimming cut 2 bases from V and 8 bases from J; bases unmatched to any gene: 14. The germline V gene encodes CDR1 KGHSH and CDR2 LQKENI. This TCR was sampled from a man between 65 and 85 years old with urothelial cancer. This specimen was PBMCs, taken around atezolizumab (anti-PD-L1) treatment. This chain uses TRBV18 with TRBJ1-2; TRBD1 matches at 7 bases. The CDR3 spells CASSPNPTGVDQGYTF. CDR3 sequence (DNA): TGTGCCAGCTCACCAAACCCCACAGGGGTCGACCAGGGCTACACCTTC.